This T cell receptor (beta chain) was observed in a study of cytomegalovirus exposure and HLA in healthy donors. Study background: Falling in the Caucasian-associated ancestry cluster were about four fifths of 398 genotyped donors.

Trimming at V came to 4 bases and at J to 4 bases, leaving 6 bases not matched to a gene. The V gene's germline CDR1 is SGDLS and CDR2 YYNGEE. This CDR3 is 17 amino acids long. This clone was recorded a few times. Primers included in the PCR were 60 Vbeta and 13 Jbeta primers. This table comes from immunoSEQ multiplex PCR, and its TCRdb copy is limited to in-frame clones, with some not included. The sample consists of about 140,000 clones, approximately 72% of them appearing once. The clonotype originates from a man aged 40-55 years in good health and CMV-seronegative. Input material: PBMCs. The chain joins TRBV9 to TRBJ2-1; 15 bases map to TRBD2. The CDR3 is CASSSSGTSGGYNEQFF. The CDR3 DNA reads TGTGCCAGCAGCTCCTCCGGGACTAGCGGGGGGTACAATGAGCAGTTCTTC. The full variable domain, in which reference TRBV9 and TRBJ2-1 provide the parts outside the CDR3, is DSGVTQTPKHLITATGQRVTLRCSPRSGDLSVYWYQQSLDQGLQFLIQYYNGEERAKGNILERFSAQQFPDLHSELNLSSLELGDSALYFCASSSSGTSGGYNEQFFGPGTRLTVL.